This TCR beta chain was documented in a study of blood T cell repertoires in COVID-19. Libraries were prepared by immunoSEQ multiplex PCR; TCRdb keeps only in-frame clonotypes and omits some of them. The table has roughly 60,000 clones, roughly 80% seen once. The sequenced sample consisted of peripheral blood. The clonotype originates from a human donor in a cohort sampled during active or convalescent COVID-19.

This chain's CDR3 is CAWGRAPGGHEQFF. CDR3 DNA: TGTGCCTGGGGCCGGGCCCCTGGGGGCCATGAGCAGTTCTTC. This sequence joins TRBV30 and TRBJ2-1; possible D gene TRBD1, 6 bases. The CDR3 is 14 amino acids. V was pared by 5 bases and J by 8 bases, with 19 bases between. Per germline, CDR1 GTSNPN and CDR2 SVGIG (reference sequence).